A single T cell receptor beta chain is shown here with its context. This specimen belongs to a study of T cells in Graves' hyperthyroidism and ophthalmopathy. Study background: Peripheral blood was obtained at initial diagnosis, preceding any treatment.

TCR beta CDR3 sequences were amplified from RNA transcripts. A set of HTBI primers served as the primers for a first-round RT-PCR of the TCR CDR3. TCRdb recomputed calls from the multiplex PCR reads with MiXCR, one row per CDR3 protein. Seen here are approximately 600,000 distinct CDR3 sequences, roughly 20% observed once, and the top ten hold around a third. Uncontrolled infection, other autoimmune disease, pregnancy or lactation led to exclusion. Diagnostic assessment was based on clinical symptoms, serum thyroxine and TRAb, thyroid ultrasound and orbital computed tomography. The germline gives CDR1 LNHDA, CDR2 SQIVND (reference sequence). The J segment lost 4 bases and the V segment lost 0 bases, leaving 3 bases of the junction unmatched. There are 15 residues in the CDR3.

The rearrangement links TRBV19 to TRBJ1-5; TRBD1 agrees at 7 bases. This clonotype was sampled from a man aged 25-45 years with Graves' ophthalmopathy. The sample taken for sequencing was blood. The CDR3 sequence is CASSIDRGQNQPQHF. In nucleotides, the CDR3 is TGTGCCAGTAGTATAGACCGGGGACAGAATCAGCCCCAGCATTTT.